This T cell receptor (beta chain) was recovered during a study of a mutant IDH1 vaccine in newly diagnosed glioma (TCRdb year 2021). For the wider study: Vaccination began 4-6 weeks after radiotherapy alone, or alongside temozolomide cycles in the chemotherapy-containing groups. Visit V12 was the week-35 safety follow-up and visit V13 was the week-47 end of study. Prior to enrollment, patients had been given standard therapy consisting of radiotherapy alone, temozolomide alone, or radiochemotherapy with temozolomide, with the combination given to most patients. Peripheral blood samples were drawn at six visits, namely V03 (baseline), V05, V07, V10, V12 and V13. Longitudinal TCRB deep sequencing was done for some 26 treated patients, wherever samples were available for exploratory analyses. Of the approximately 30 treated patients, approximately 62% were male and 37.5% were female, and the mean age was roughly 40 years.

Preparation of the library involved the immunoSEQ multiplex PCR assay. Rearranged TCR beta chain sequences were amplified with the hsTCRB Kit following the manufacturer's protocol. Sequencing of TCRB libraries was carried out on an Illumina MiSeq. As for the authors' bioinformatics: Demultiplexing, trimming and gene mapping were performed with the kit vendor's proprietary platform. TCRdb stores this immuneACCESS table with in-frame sequences only. Part of the clones is absent; in the studies checked, under half of the shortfall reflects unresolved V genes, and no reason is known for the rest. From that table come the V and J calls and clone size; the DNA was used to work out D and trimming. A total of some 50,000 clones appear in this sample, 65% to 85% of them only once. The ten biggest clones cover roughly 4.3% of the sample. The time point label for this specimen denotes: week 47, end of study. Every vaccine dose consisted of 300 ug of a 20-mer mutant IDH1 peptide in Montanide, administered subcutaneously together with topical imiquimod. Patients received eight vaccinations in weeks 1, 3, 5, 7, 11, 15, 19 and 23, corresponding to visits V03 through V10. All donors had newly diagnosed IDH1-mutant astrocytomas of WHO grade 3 or 4 that showed loss of nuclear ATRX. The samples were drawn from NOA16, a multicentre, single-arm, open-label phase I trial in Germany that tested a mutant IDH1 peptide vaccine in humans for the first time. Genomic DNA for TCRB sequencing was extracted from EDTA blood using the DNeasy Blood and Tissue Kit.

Points on this clone: Its antigen remains undetermined. Per-base quality was not reported, and no clone a single base away is much larger than it.

The CDR3, cysteine through phenylalanine, is 13 amino acids long. Of the read, only the CDR3 DNA is kept; its 39 bases are in frame from base 1. Trimming takes 6 bases off V and 3 bases off J; junction bases not matched to a gene: 7. The germline V gene encodes CDR1 SQVTM and CDR2 ANQGSEA. Points the paper makes about the study in general: Selection of PBMC samples for TCRB deep sequencing was based on availability. According to the authors, sample limitations meant that analyses of patient blood samples could not be reproduced. Vaccine-induced immune responses across multiple MHC alleles were detected in 93.3% of patients. No apparent relationship was observed between pseudoprogression and alterations in the top peripheral T cell clonotypes detected by TCRB sequencing.

The chain employs TRBV29-1 and TRBJ1-2, and 7 junction bases match TRBD1. The specimen was PBMCs, collected from a glioma patient whose treatment included an IDH1 peptide vaccine. The origin of this receptor is a woman under 40 with glioma. Some clones in this sample may be carry-over from other donors' samples. The bases read TGCAGCGTGTCAGGGGGTGAATACTATGGCTACACCTTC. This translates into CSVSGGEYYGYTF.